This T cell receptor beta chain was documented in a study of blood T cells in healthy people across ages. Overall study results and limits: Estimates drawn from one million T cells were deemed to understate diversity. Comparison with aged donors showed that long-lived donors had more naive CD4+ cells and higher diversity. Roughly linear age-related decline in beta diversity appeared, significant by age around 40.

Using a J-beta primer mix together with a sample-barcoded 5' primer, a second PCR was run for roughly 6 to 11 cycles. Carrying 12 random nucleotides, a template-switch adaptor labeled each individual cDNA molecule. TCRdb analysed the 5' RACE reads with MiXCR anew, one entry per CDR3 protein. The repertoire has fewer than 2 million distinct CDR3 sequences, about two fifths of them found once; the top ten carry under 30%. The table lists this clonotype with a few counts. As yet, its antigen is unknown. CDR3 length equals 11 residues. Per the germline V gene, CDR1 is DFQATT and CDR2 is SNEGSKA (reference sequence). The V and J ends lost 8 bases and 2 bases respectively, with 8 bases between them.

This chain links TRBV20-1 with TRBJ2-3; the D is unclear. This receptor was obtained from a human donor in good health. The sample consisted of blood. CDR3 DNA: TGCAGTCCTACATCCACAGATACGCAGTATTTT. This codes for CSPTSTDTQYF.